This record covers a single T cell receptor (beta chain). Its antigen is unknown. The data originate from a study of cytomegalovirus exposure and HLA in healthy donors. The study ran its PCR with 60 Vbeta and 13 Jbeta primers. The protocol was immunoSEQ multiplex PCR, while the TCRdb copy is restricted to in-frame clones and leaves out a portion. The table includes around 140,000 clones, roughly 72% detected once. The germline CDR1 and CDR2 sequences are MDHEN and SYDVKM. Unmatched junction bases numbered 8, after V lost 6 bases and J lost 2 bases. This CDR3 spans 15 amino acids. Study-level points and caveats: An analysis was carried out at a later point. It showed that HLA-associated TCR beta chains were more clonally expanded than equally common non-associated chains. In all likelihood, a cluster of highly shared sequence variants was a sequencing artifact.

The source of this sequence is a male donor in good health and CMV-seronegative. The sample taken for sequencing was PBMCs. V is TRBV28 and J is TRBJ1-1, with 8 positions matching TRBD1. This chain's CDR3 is CASSHRAGGNTEAFF. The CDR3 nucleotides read TGTGCCAGCAGCCATAGGGCAGGGGGCAACACTGAAGCTTTCTTT.